Below are 28 T cell receptor beta chains sequenced from a single sample in a study of CD8 T cells in ankylosing spondylitis. TCRdb re-derived calls from the 5' RACE reads in MiXCR, one entry per CDR3 protein. The sample has roughly 700,000 distinct CDR3 sequences, around 20% seen once. Notes on the study in general: Made up of about eight highly homologous variants, a TCR beta motif appeared characteristic of ankylosing spondylitis blood.

Their specific antigens are unknown. Sequencing was carried out using blood, either unsorted or a sorted T cell fraction (not recorded which). The source of these receptors is a male donor with ankylosing spondylitis.

This clonotype was picked up a small number of times. The rearrangement uses TRBV5-1 and TRBJ1-4; D gene unclear. Deletions cut 6 bases from V and 5 bases from J, with 11 bases between. Per the germline V gene, CDR1 is SGHRS and CDR2 is YFSETQ. The CDR3 has 13 residues. The CDR3: CASTMGANEKLFF. The CDR3 DNA sequence: TGCGCCAGCACTATGGGAGCAAATGAAAAACTGTTTTTT.

This clonotype was observed many times. The rearrangement joins TRBV11-2 to TRBJ2-7; the D call may be TRBD1 or TRBD2 (5 bases each). CDR3 size: 13 residues. CDR1 and CDR2 from the germline V gene are SGHAT and FQNNGV. V was shortened by 3 bases and J by 3 bases, with 9 bases between the two germline ends. In DNA, the CDR3 is TGTGCCAGCAGCTTGGGACCGGGCTACGAGCAGTACTTC. As protein: CASSLGPGYEQYF.

There are a few counts of this clonotype. V is TRBV10-3 and J is TRBJ2-1, with 7 bases that match TRBD2. The germline V gene has CDR1 ENHRY and CDR2 SYGVKD. The CDR3 length is 13 residues. The ends lost 4 bases at V and 6 bases at J; junction bases unmatched: 3. CDR3 sequence reads: CAISGGSGNEQFF. As DNA, the CDR3 is TGTGCCATCAGTGGCGGGAGCGGCAATGAGCAGTTCTTC.

This clonotype was recorded a few times. The rearrangement uses TRBV7-9 and TRBJ2-7; 10 positions agree with TRBD2. CDR1 SEHNR and CDR2 FQNEAQ come from the germline V gene (reference sequence). The length of the CDR3 is 15 residues. V trimming: 6 bases; J trimming: 1 base; junction bases outside the gene matches: 6. For the CDR3, the DNA is TGTGCCAGCAGTACCGGGACTAGCGCATCCTACGAGCAGTACTTC. It specifies CASSTGTSASYEQYF.

In this sample, this clonotype turned up a few times. The V call is TRBV24-1, the J call TRBJ1-1; a possible D gene is TRBD1 (6 bases). The CDR3 is 15 residues long. The germline V gene has CDR1 KGHDR and CDR2 SFDVKD. V lost 3 bases to trimming and J lost 0 bases, with 10 bases between them. DNA of the CDR3: TGTGCCACCAGTGATGGACAGCTCATGAACACTGAAGCTTTCTTT. The encoded protein is CATSDGQLMNTEAFF.

This clonotype was found many times. One end of the junction fails to match germline, which may point to a read error. The rearrangement joins TRBV20-1 to TRBJ2-1, with D perhaps matching TRBD2 (5 bases). This CDR3 is 11 amino acids long. Germline assignment: CDR1 DFQATT and CDR2 SNEGSKA (reference sequence). The CDR3 bases are TGCAGTGCGAGAGGGTACAATGAGCAGTTCTTC. Its protein product is CSARGYNEQFF.

This clonotype was seen many times. The chain uses TRBV10-3 and TRBJ2-2; 10 nucleotides agree with TRBD1. From germline, CDR1 is ENHRY and CDR2 SYGVKD. CDR3 length: 15 residues. V was pared by 5 bases and J by 7 bases, with 7 bases of the junction left unmatched. The DNA for the CDR3 is TGTGCCATCAGTCGGCCGGACAGGGGGAGCGGGGAGCTGTTTTTT. Residues: CAISRPDRGSGELFF.

V is TRBV4-1 and J is TRBJ2-2; TRBD1 is a possible D gene (6 bases). CDR3 length equals 18 residues. Trimming took 1 base from V and 0 from J, leaving 15 bases between them. The germline gives CDR1 MGHRA, CDR2 YSYEKL. The CDR3 here is CASSQGDTQFSNTGELFF. As DNA, the CDR3 is TGCGCCAGCAGCCAAGGGGACACCCAGTTTTCGAACACCGGGGAGCTGTTTTTT.

This chain connects TRBV7-2 to TRBJ1-5; 7 bases fit TRBD1. J gave up 6 bases and V 1 base, and 6 bases lay outside the gene matches. The germline V gene encodes CDR1 SGHTA and CDR2 FQGNSA. The CDR3 totals 15 residues. DNA of the CDR3: TGTGCCAGCAGCTTAGAGGACGGGACAGCTCAGCCCCAGCATTTT. Its translation is CASSLEDGTAQPQHF.

The chain uses TRBV20-1 and TRBJ2-7; D remains ambiguous. The length of the CDR3 is 20 residues. Between the trimmed V and J ends, which lost 1 base and 4 bases, there was a span of 32 bases. In germline, CDR1 is DFQATT, CDR2 SNEGSKA (reference sequence). CDR3 coding DNA: TGCAGTGCTAGAGCCACCCATACCGGTGGCCCGAGAGTATCGGCATACGAGCAGTACTTC. Its translation is CSARATHTGGPRVSAYEQYF.

This clonotype was found a few times. The J gene is TRBJ2-7, the V gene TRBV9; 9 bases are shared with TRBD1. CDR1 is SGDLS, CDR2 YYNGEE, per germline. This CDR3 region has 15 residues. J lost 4 bases, V lost 3 bases, and 8 bases had no gene match. This CDR3 is CASSESPGTGYEQYF. The CDR3 DNA is TGTGCCAGCAGCGAGAGTCCCGGGACAGGGTACGAGCAGTACTTC. Filled out from reference TRBV9 and TRBJ2-7, the complete variable domain reads DSGVTQTPKHLITATGQRVTLRCSPRSGDLSVYWYQQSLDQGLQFLIQYYNGEERAKGNILERFSAQQFPDLHSELNLSSLELGDSALYFCASSESPGTGYEQYFGPGTRLTVT.

The chain carries TRBV3-1 and TRBJ2-1, with TRBD2 matching 11 bases. This CDR3 is 15 amino acids long. The V gene end was trimmed by 8 bases and the J gene end by 4 bases; junction bases not matched to a gene: 7. The germline V gene encodes CDR1 LGHDT and CDR2 YNNKEL (reference sequence). The CDR3 sequence is CASRLGTSGYNEQFF. The CDR3 nucleotides read TGTGCCAGCCGCCTCGGGACTAGCGGATACAATGAGCAGTTCTTC.

V and J are TRBV20-1 and TRBJ2-7, with 10 bases identical to TRBD2. The CDR3 is 18 amino acids. J gave up 0 bases and V 0 bases, and 11 bases lay outside the gene matches. The germline V gene has CDR1 DFQATT and CDR2 SNEGSKA (reference sequence). CDR3 amino acids: CSARDVQWTSGTSYEQYF. Here the CDR3 DNA reads TGCAGTGCTAGAGATGTTCAGTGGACTAGCGGAACCTCCTACGAGCAGTACTTC.

V is TRBV20-1 and J is TRBJ2-7; D gene uncertain. The CDR3 spans 14 residues. V was clipped by 6 bases and J by 1 base, with 16 bases between them. Germline CDR1 DFQATT, CDR2 SNEGSKA (reference sequence). The CDR3, as DNA: TGCAGTGCAAGCTCCGGAACAGCTTCCTACGAGCAGTACTTC. Its protein product is CSASSGTASYEQYF.

This clonotype was seen a handful of times. The CDR3 DNA reads TGTGCCAGCAGTCCTCCTACAGGGAAAGGGGAGCTGTTTTTT. The encoded protein is CASSPPTGKGELFF. The chain has TRBV12-3 or TRBV12-4 and TRBJ2-2; possible D gene TRBD1, 6 bases. The CDR3 has 14 amino acids. V was trimmed by 5 bases and J by 8 bases, leaving 15 bases between them.

Many counts were recorded for this clonotype. Written as DNA, the CDR3 is TGTGCCAGCAGGCTGGACCGGGGGGAAACTGAAGCTTTCTTT. It translates to CASRLDRGETEAFF. The chain is built from TRBV12-3 or TRBV12-4 and TRBJ1-1, with D tentatively TRBD1 (5 bases). V was clipped by 6 bases and J by 5 bases, with 16 bases between them. The CDR3 contains 14 residues.

This rearrangement joins TRBV12-3 or TRBV12-4 to TRBJ2-1, with 11 bases that match TRBD1. V was clipped by 6 bases and J by 7 bases; unmatched bases: 5. CDR3 length equals 14 residues. The CDR3 nucleotides are TGTGCCAGCAGACGGGACAGGGGGTCTAATGAGCAGTTCTTC. Translating gives CASRRDRGSNEQFF.

The chain combines TRBV7-9 with TRBJ1-2, with 10 nucleotides matching TRBD1. V lost 2 bases to trimming and J lost 4 bases; unmatched junction nucleotides: 7. Germline V gives CDR1 SEHNR, CDR2 FQNEAQ (reference sequence). The CDR3 is 16 amino acids. This CDR3 reads CASSLTGTGVGYGYTF. CDR3 coding DNA: TGTGCCAGCAGCTTAACCGGGACAGGGGTAGGCTATGGCTACACCTTC.

The chain is built from TRBV9 and TRBJ2-1; 12 nucleotides agree with TRBD2. After removal of 0 bases from V and 2 bases from J, the junction contained 12 bases not matched to a gene. The CDR3 runs to 20 residues. Per the germline V gene, CDR1 is SGDLS and CDR2 is YYNGEE. In DNA, the CDR3 is TGTGCCAGCAGCGTAGGCGGAGGGAAAGGACTAGCGGGGCCCTACAATGAGCAGTTCTTC. Its protein product is CASSVGGGKGLAGPYNEQFF.

This sequence joins TRBV7-2 and TRBJ1-3; D unresolved. Trimming removed 6 bases at V and 0 bases at J, with 15 bases between. The CDR3 length is 16 residues. The germline V gene has CDR1 SGHTA and CDR2 FQGNSA. CDR3 amino acids: CASSHSLQNSGNTIYF. CDR3 sequence (DNA): TGTGCCAGCAGTCACTCGCTCCAAAACTCTGGAAACACCATATATTTT.

This clonotype was counted between two and nine times. The J gene is TRBJ2-1, the V gene TRBV5-1, with 9 bases lining up with TRBD1. Germline loops: CDR1 SGHRS, CDR2 YFSETQ. V was pared by 4 bases and J by 0 bases, with 5 bases of the junction left unmatched. The CDR3 sequence is 16 residues long. CDR3 sequence (DNA): TGCGCCAGCAGCGGGGGGACAGGGAGCTCCTACAATGAGCAGTTCTTC. It encodes CASSGGTGSSYNEQFF.

This clonotype was seen a handful of times. This chain links TRBV5-6 with TRBJ1-3; TRBD1 matches at 11 bases. Germline V gene lookup returns CDR1 SGHDT and CDR2 YYEEEE. The CDR3 is 16 residues long. V shed 4 bases, J shed 2 bases, and the junction held 5 bases outside the gene matches. CDR3 sequence: CASSVRDRGTGNTIYF. CDR3 in DNA: TGTGCCAGCAGCGTCCGGGACAGGGGGACTGGAAACACCATATATTTT.

For the CDR3, the DNA is TGCGCCAGCAGCCAAGATCGAGACAGGGGATACGAGCAGTACTTC. This codes for CASSQDRDRGYEQYF. V gene TRBV4-1 combines with J gene TRBJ2-7; 8 bases are a match to TRBD1. Unmatched junction bases numbered 5, after V lost 0 bases and J lost 4 bases. There are 15 residues in the CDR3. Germline V gives CDR1 MGHRA, CDR2 YSYEKL.

This clonotype was found a few times. The CDR3 nucleotides read TGCGCCAGCAGCCCCCTATTGGGTCAGGGGTACGAGCAGTACTTC. Translating gives CASSPLLGQGYEQYF. The chain has TRBV4-1 and TRBJ2-7; D is possibly TRBD1 (6 bases). V lost 4 bases, J lost 4 bases, and 17 bases lay in between. Germline CDR1 MGHRA, CDR2 YSYEKL. This CDR3 has 15 residues.

This chain uses TRBV5-6 with TRBJ1-2, with D possibly being TRBD1 (5 bases). Germline V gene sequence: CDR1 SGHDT, CDR2 YYEEEE. The CDR3 has 14 amino acids. Deletions cut 6 bases from V and 3 bases from J, with 15 bases between. CDR3 in amino acids: CASTGWGEHYGYTF. Here the CDR3 DNA reads TGTGCCAGCACCGGCTGGGGGGAGCACTATGGCTACACCTTC. The variable domain in full, with the rest retrieved from reference TRBV5-6 and TRBJ1-2, is DAGVTQSPTHLIKTRGQQVTLRCSPKSGHDTVSWYQQALGQGPQFIFQYYEEEERQRGNFPDRFSGHQFPNYSSELNVNALLLGDSALYLCASTGWGEHYGYTFGSGTRLTVV.

J is TRBJ2-1 and V is TRBV18; D remains unclear. This CDR3 has 15 amino acids. Trimming took 2 bases from V and 0 from J, leaving 8 bases between them. From germline, CDR1 is KGHSH and CDR2 LQKENI. CDR3 DNA: TGTGCCAGCTCACCAAAACTGGACTCCTACAATGAGCAGTTCTTC. Its protein product is CASSPKLDSYNEQFF. Full variable domain (missing parts from reference TRBV18 and TRBJ2-1): NAGVMQNPRHLVRRRGQEARLRCSPMKGHSHVYWYRQLPEEGLKFMVYLQKENIIDESGMPKERFSAEFPKEGPSILRIQQVVRGDSAAYFCASSPKLDSYNEQFFGPGTRLTVL.

The gene calls are TRBV5-6 and TRBJ2-1; 15 bases are shared with TRBD2. The V segment lost 3 bases and the J segment 4 bases; nucleotides outside the gene matches: 5. This CDR3 has 17 amino acids. The germline CDR1 and CDR2 sequences are SGHDT and YYEEEE. The CDR3 here is CASSSDGLAGGYNEQFF. The CDR3 DNA reads TGTGCCAGCAGCTCCGACGGACTAGCGGGGGGGTACAATGAGCAGTTCTTC. The variable domain in full, with the rest retrieved from reference TRBV5-6 and TRBJ2-1, is DAGVTQSPTHLIKTRGQQVTLRCSPKSGHDTVSWYQQALGQGPQFIFQYYEEEERQRGNFPDRFSGHQFPNYSSELNVNALLLGDSALYLCASSSDGLAGGYNEQFFGPGTRLTVL.

There are a few counts of this clonotype. V and J are TRBV20-1 and TRBJ2-7, with 7 bases matching TRBD1. Germline assignment: CDR1 DFQATT and CDR2 SNEGSKA (reference sequence). V lost 5 bases, J lost 0 bases, and 4 bases stayed unmatched. The CDR3 runs to 13 residues. CDR3 in DNA: TGCAGTGCTCCCGGGACAGTCTCCTACGAGCAGTACTTC. Translating gives CSAPGTVSYEQYF.